The T cell receptor (beta chain) described here comes from a study of blood T cells in healthy people across ages. Unmatched junction bases numbered 2, after V lost 5 bases and J lost 3 bases. The V gene's germline CDR1 is MDHEN and CDR2 SYDVKM. The CDR3 covers 14 residues. Healthy individuals of Caucasian origin from Russia, aged roughly 6 to 90, served as donors. PCR was performed a second time for about 6 to 12 cycles using a sample-barcoded 5' primer and a J-beta primer mix. TCRdb fed the 5' RACE reads into MiXCR, producing one record per CDR3 protein. The table lists roughly 1,500,000 distinct CDR3 sequences, 42% of them singletons, with 7.9% in the top ten. The sample holds a few counts of this clonotype.

The sequenced material came from blood. The TCR sequence derives from a woman aged 18-29 years in good health. The V call is TRBV28, the J call TRBJ2-5; 11 nucleotides match TRBD2. The CDR3 is CASSPTSGEETQYF. The CDR3 DNA reads as TGTGCCAGCAGTCCGACTAGCGGGGAAGAGACCCAGTACTTC.